The 8 T cell receptor beta chains listed next were all sequenced from one sample in a study of blood T cell repertoires in COVID-19. Clones were read by immunoSEQ multiplex PCR, and TCRdb kept only the in-frame ones, dropping some. The sample holds 45,000 to 55,000 clones; around 83% are singletons and the top ten take around 4.9%. Sequenced material: peripheral blood. Every receptor here comes from a human donor in a cohort sampled during active COVID-19.

The V and J genes are TRBV19 and TRBJ2-1; D is possibly TRBD1 (6 bases). The CDR3 consists of 15 residues. V was shortened by 7 bases and J by 6 bases, with 19 bases between the two germline ends. Germline V gene lookup returns CDR1 LNHDA and CDR2 SQIVND (reference sequence). This CDR3 reads CASIGPGRGINEQFF. The CDR3 region has the DNA TGTGCCAGTATAGGCCCAGGCAGGGGAATCAATGAGCAGTTCTTC. Based on the CDR3 plus reference TRBV19 and TRBJ2-1, the full variable domain is DGGITQSPKYLFRKEGQNVTLSCEQNLNHDAMYWYRQDPGQGLRLIYYSQIVNDFQKGDIAEGYSVSREKKESFPLTVTSAQKNPTAFYLCASIGPGRGINEQFFGPGTRLTVL.

The chain carries TRBV12-3 or TRBV12-4 and TRBJ1-1; D is possibly TRBD1 (6 bases). The CDR3 totals 13 residues. The V and J ends lost 5 bases and 5 bases respectively, with 12 bases between them. CDR3: CASSTKDRTEAFF. Here the CDR3 DNA reads TGTGCCAGCAGTACCAAGGACAGAACTGAAGCTTTCTTT.

The chain carries TRBV7-9 and TRBJ1-6; D unresolved. Germline-derived CDR1 and CDR2 are SEHNR and FQNEAQ (reference sequence). Trimming took off 3 bases at V and 8 bases at J, with 11 bases between the two ends. CDR3 length: 14 residues. DNA of the CDR3: TGTGCCAGCAGCTTTCTTAGGGAGGATTCACCCCTCCACTTT. Its protein product is CASSFLREDSPLHF. The full variable domain, with the rest looked up from reference TRBV7-9 and TRBJ1-6, is DTGVSQNPRHKITKRGQNVTFRCDPISEHNRLYWYRQTLGQGPEFLTYFQNEAQLEKSRLLSDRFSAERPKGSFSTLEIQRTEQGDSAMYLCASSFLREDSPLHFGNGTRLTVT.

V and J are TRBV6-5 and TRBJ2-3, with D unclear. The CDR3 runs 11 residues. V was shortened by 10 bases and J by 4 bases, with 9 bases between the two germline ends. Germline lookup yields CDR1 MNHEY and CDR2 SVGAGI. In DNA, the CDR3 is TGTGCCACCCACCGGGCAGATACGCAGTATTTT. Translation gives CATHRADTQYF.

The chain is built from TRBV7-2 and TRBJ2-7; TRBD1 agrees at 9 bases. The CDR3 runs to 13 residues. The germline V gene encodes CDR1 SGHTA and CDR2 FQGNSA. V trimming: 3 bases; J trimming: 6 bases; junction bases outside the gene matches: 3. The CDR3 is CASSFTGGSEQYF. The CDR3 DNA reads as TGTGCCAGCAGCTTCACAGGGGGCTCCGAGCAGTACTTC.

Of note for this clone: The junction departs from germline at one end; a sequencing error may be responsible. The gene calls are TRBV7-7 and TRBJ2-3; TRBD2 is a possible D gene (6 bases). The CDR3 has 13 residues. Germline V gives CDR1 SSHAT, CDR2 FNYEAQ (reference sequence). CDR3 in amino acids: CASSPGDTDTQYF. In nucleotides, the CDR3 is TGTGCTAGCAGTCCGGGGGACACAGATACGCAGTATTTT.

The chain couples TRBV5-1 to TRBJ2-2; 7 bases are shared with TRBD2. V dropped 0 bases and J dropped 1; count of bases not matched to a gene: 3. Germline V gene lookup returns CDR1 SGHRS and CDR2 YFSETQ. CDR3 length equals 16 residues. The CDR3 DNA sequence: TGCGCCAGCAGCTTGGTTGCTAGCGGGAACACCGGGGAGCTGTTTTTT. It encodes CASSLVASGNTGELFF.

The chain has TRBV10-3 and TRBJ1-2, with 7 bases that match TRBD1. The J segment lost 2 bases and the V segment lost 10 bases, leaving 16 bases of the junction unmatched. The CDR3 totals 16 residues. The germline V gene encodes CDR1 ENHRY and CDR2 SYGVKD. The CDR3 DNA sequence: TGTGCCACCTCGCGCACAAAATCGACAGGGAACTATGGCTACACCTTC. Amino acid sequence: CATSRTKSTGNYGYTF.